This T cell receptor (beta chain) was documented in a study of lymphopenia after photon versus proton radiotherapy. Sequencing used immunoSEQ multiplex PCR; TCRdb keeps in-frame clones, though not all of them. The sample yields 7,000 to 8,500 clones, around 92% seen once. Study conclusions and caveats: Authors raise, but do not show, better survival with proton therapy. In patients who died, overall survival fell as post-nadir TCR diversity dropped more. Oligoclonal CD8+ Temra expansion after nadir drove photon patients' diversity drop. Proton therapy kept repertoires fairly stable, unlike photons, which gained effector/memory cells.

Germline lookup yields CDR1 SGHVS and CDR2 FQNEAQ. V dropped 3 bases and J dropped 6 bases, with 8 bases sitting between them. The CDR3 is 12 residues long. A word on this clone: Its target is not known.

This receptor was taken from a woman in her fifties or sixties with cholangiocarcinoma. This chain uses TRBV7-8 with TRBJ1-2; D gene unclear. This sample comprised peripheral blood, obtained from a patient treated with photon-based radiotherapy. The CDR3 reads CASSFVGDGYTF. CDR3 in DNA: TGTGCCAGCAGCTTTGTAGGAGATGGCTACACCTTC.